These 30 T cell receptor beta chains share one sample of origin, sequenced in a study of cytomegalovirus exposure and HLA in healthy donors (dated by TCRdb to 2016 to 2017). Library construction relied on the immunoSEQ multiplex PCR assay. A mixture of 60 forward primers for TCR Vbeta segments and 13 reverse primers for TCR Jbeta segments was used in the multiplex PCR. Drawn from immuneACCESS, this table holds only the in-frame rearrangements with V and J called that TCRdb kept. Clones are partly lost; checked studies trace under half to an unresolved V gene and leave the rest unexplained. The sample yields 150,000 to 200,000 clones; 65% to 70% were counted once. Roughly 4.4% of the sample lies in the top ten. Sequenced: PBMCs. The source is a woman aged 18-29 years in good health and CMV-seropositive.

This clone was seen a few times. The CDR3 bases are TGTGCCAGCAAGGAAGGAGCTAACTATGGCTACACCTTC. Protein sequence: CASKEGANYGYTF. V is TRBV28 and J is TRBJ1-2, with D uncertain. The V gene's germline CDR1 is MDHEN and CDR2 SYDVKM. Deletions cut 7 bases from V and 0 bases from J, with 9 bases between. The length of the CDR3 is 13 residues.

This clone appeared once. Germline and junction disagree at one end, which may indicate a read error. The chain joins TRBV15 to TRBJ2-1, with 10 nucleotides matching TRBD2. Germline V gives CDR1 LNHNV, CDR2 YYDKDF (reference sequence). The CDR3 has 17 amino acids. For the CDR3, the DNA is TGTGCCACCAGCCTTACTAGCGGGATCGGGTCCTCCAATGAGCAGTTCTTC. It translates to CATSLTSGIGSSNEQFF.

The genes are TRBV5-5 and TRBJ1-1; perhaps TRBD1 as D (6 bases). CDR1 is SGHKS, CDR2 YYEKEE, per germline (reference sequence). This CDR3 has 12 residues. Trimming took off 6 bases at V and 4 bases at J, with 10 bases between the two ends. The CDR3 sequence is CASIGTFTEAFF. The CDR3 DNA follows: TGTGCCAGCATTGGGACATTCACTGAAGCTTTCTTT. Full variable domain (missing parts from reference TRBV5-5 and TRBJ1-1): DAGVTQSPTHLIKTRGQQVTLRCSPISGHKSVSWYQQVLGQGPQFIFQYYEKEERGRGNFPDRFSARQFPNYSSELNVNALLLGDSALYLCASIGTFTEAFFGQGTRLTVV.

This clone was observed a few times. The chain employs TRBV28 and TRBJ2-7, with 7 bases fitting TRBD1. V lost 6 bases and J lost 3; bases outside the gene matches: 2. CDR1 is MDHEN, CDR2 SYDVKM, per germline. CDR3 length: 12 amino acids. CDR3 sequence reads: CASRQGIYEQYF. The CDR3, as DNA: TGTGCCAGCAGACAGGGGATCTACGAGCAGTACTTC.

The V call is TRBV5-6, the J call TRBJ2-4; 9 nucleotides match TRBD1. Germline V lookup: CDR1 SGHDT, CDR2 YYEEEE. With 4 bases clipped from V and 8 bases from J, the junction kept 13 bases outside the gene matches. The CDR3 covers 16 residues. The CDR3 here is CASSGRTGGSAYIQYF. The CDR3 coding sequence is TGTGCCAGCAGCGGAAGAACAGGGGGCAGTGCGTACATTCAGTACTTC.

The gene calls are TRBV29-1 and TRBJ1-4, with D perhaps TRBD1 (6 bases). The V gene's germline CDR1 is SQVTM and CDR2 ANQGSEA. This CDR3 region has 13 residues. V lost 1 base to trimming and J lost 6 bases, with 9 bases between them. CDR3 in amino acids: CSVEGAGDEKLFF. In DNA, the CDR3 is TGCAGCGTTGAAGGGGCAGGGGATGAAAAACTGTTTTTT.

J is TRBJ2-5 and V is TRBV12-5; 9 nucleotides match TRBD1. The CDR3 is 15 residues long. J gave up 2 bases and V 1 base, and 2 bases lay outside the gene matches. The V gene's germline CDR1 is LGHNT and CDR2 FRNRAP. The CDR3 region has the DNA TGTGCTAGTGGTTTGGGGACAGGGGAACAAGAGACCCAGTACTTC. Translation gives CASGLGTGEQETQYF. The whole variable domain, filled in from reference TRBV12-5 and TRBJ2-5, reads DARVTQTPRHKVTEMGQEVTMRCQPILGHNTVFWYRQTMMQGLELLAYFRNRAPLDDSGMPKDRFSAEMPDATLATLKIQPSEPRDSAVYFCASGLGTGEQETQYFGPGTRLLVL.

This CDR3 reads CASSLVPSGTIANEQFF. In DNA form, the CDR3 reads TGCGCCAGCAGCCTCGTCCCTAGCGGTACGATAGCCAATGAGCAGTTCTTC. The V and J genes are TRBV5-1 and TRBJ2-1, with 7 bases lining up with TRBD2. The germline gives CDR1 SGHRS, CDR2 YFSETQ. J was trimmed by 6 bases and V by 4 bases; bases with no gene match: 16. The CDR3 loop spans 17 amino acids. Supplemented by reference TRBV5-1 and TRBJ2-1, the full variable domain reads KAGVTQTPRYLIKTRGQQVTLSCSPISGHRSVSWYQQTPGQGLQFLFEYFSETQRNKGNFPGRFSGRQFSNSRSEMNVSTLELGDSALYLCASSLVPSGTIANEQFFGPGTRLTVL.

Only a few counts were recorded for this clone. The rearrangement joins TRBV27 to TRBJ2-7; weak D call: TRBD1 (5 bases). The germline V gene has CDR1 MNHEY and CDR2 SMNVEV (reference sequence). There are 14 residues in the CDR3. The V end lost 5 bases, the J end lost 3 bases, and 14 bases lay between the germline ends. In DNA form, the CDR3 reads TGTGCCAGCAGTCCCCAGGTAGGGGACTACGAGCAGTACTTC. Translation gives CASSPQVGDYEQYF.

This chain connects TRBV10-1 to TRBJ2-1, with 10 positions matching TRBD2. The trim removed 6 bases at V and 5 bases at J, leaving 10 bases unmatched. This CDR3 is built from 16 residues. CDR1 and CDR2 from the germline V gene are WNHNN and SYGVQD (reference sequence). CDR3 region: CASSAKLAGENNEQFF. Here the CDR3 DNA reads TGCGCCAGCAGCGCCAAGCTAGCGGGAGAAAACAATGAGCAGTTCTTC.

The chain is built from TRBV2 and TRBJ2-1; the match to TRBD1 covers 10 bases. Germline-derived CDR1 and CDR2 are SNHLY and FYNNEI. The CDR3 spans 17 residues. V lost 10 bases to trimming and J lost 3 bases; unmatched junction nucleotides: 15. CDR3 amino acids: CANTHGTGVNYYNEQFF. The CDR3 nucleotides are TGTGCCAACACCCACGGGACAGGGGTTAATTACTACAATGAGCAGTTCTTC.

The chain links TRBV7-9 to TRBJ2-5; no clear D. Trimming pared 1 base from V and 1 base from J, leaving 4 bases between. This CDR3 has 13 amino acids. Germline CDR1 SEHNR, CDR2 FQNEAQ (reference sequence). The CDR3 DNA follows: TGTGCCAGCAGCTTAGACAGCCAAGAGACCCAGTACTTC. It specifies CASSLDSQETQYF.

V is TRBV30 and J is TRBJ2-5; a weak D match, TRBD1 (5 bases). Gene TRBJ2-7 matches the end of the DNA better, so the J call may be wrong. The CDR3 has 13 residues. Looked up from germline, CDR1 is GTSNPN and CDR2 is SVGIG (reference sequence). In nucleotides, the CDR3 is TGTGCCTGGGCCCCCACGACAGCAAGCGAGCAGTACTTC. Its protein product is CAWAPTTASEQYF.

The rearrangement links TRBV7-2 to TRBJ2-2; 7 nucleotides agree with TRBD1. The length of the CDR3 is 16 residues. Germline V gene sequence: CDR1 SGHTA, CDR2 FQGNSA. Unmatched junction bases numbered 8, after V lost 1 base and J lost 6 bases. The CDR3 protein is CASSLVGVQGAGELFF. CDR3 nucleotide sequence: TGTGCCAGCAGCTTAGTAGGGGTCCAGGGGGCCGGGGAGCTGTTTTTT.

The V gene is TRBV15, the J gene TRBJ2-3; 13 bases are shared with TRBD2. CDR3 length: 17 residues. Losses at the gene ends were 1 base for V and 2 bases for J; bases not matched to a gene: 3. Germline-derived CDR1 and CDR2 are LNHNV and YYDKDF (reference sequence). The CDR3: CATSRGGTSGITDTQYF. In nucleotides, the CDR3 is TGTGCCACCAGCAGAGGGGGGACTAGCGGGATCACAGATACGCAGTATTTT.

This clone was seen a few times. The chain has TRBV7-8 and TRBJ2-7; D ambiguous. The CDR3 totals 17 residues. V shed 1 base and J shed 2 bases, with 18 bases lying between them. Germline V gene data show CDR1 as SGHVS and CDR2 as FQNEAQ. The CDR3 loop reads CASSLESAVPRTYEQYF. The CDR3, as DNA: TGTGCCAGCAGCTTAGAATCCGCGGTGCCCCGAACCTACGAGCAGTACTTC. Filled out from reference TRBV7-8 and TRBJ2-7, the complete variable domain reads GAGVSQSPRYKVAKRGQDVALRCDPISGHVSLFWYQQALGQGPEFLTYFQNEAQLDKSGLPSDRFFAERPEGSVSTLKIQRTQQEDSAVYLCASSLESAVPRTYEQYFGPGTRLTVT.

This clone was recorded once. The rearrangement uses TRBV5-1 and TRBJ2-3; a weak D match, TRBD2 (7 bases). V shed 4 bases and J shed 1 base, with 13 bases lying between them. The germline CDR1 and CDR2 sequences are SGHRS and YFSETQ. The CDR3 covers 15 residues. The DNA for the CDR3 is TGCGCCAGCAGCCAAGGGGGGGGTCGCACAGATACGCAGTATTTT. It specifies CASSQGGGRTDTQYF.

This clone was counted between two and nine times. The chain joins TRBV18 to TRBJ2-6; a weak D match, TRBD2 (5 bases). V gave up 3 bases and J gave up 7 bases, with 16 bases separating them. Germline V gene sequence: CDR1 KGHSH, CDR2 LQKENI. The CDR3 spans 16 residues. CDR3 in DNA: TGTGCCAGCTCACCGGTGCCGGGATTGCGTGCCAACGTCCTGACTTTC. It translates to CASSPVPGLRANVLTF. Full variable domain (outside the CDR3, taken from reference TRBV18 and TRBJ2-6): NAGVMQNPRHLVRRRGQEARLRCSPMKGHSHVYWYRQLPEEGLKFMVYLQKENIIDESGMPKERFSAEFPKEGPSILRIQQVVRGDSAAYFCASSPVPGLRANVLTFGAGSRLTVL.

A single count supports this clone. An end of the junction does not agree with germline; a read error may underlie this. V gene TRBV7-2 combines with J gene TRBJ2-1; 16 bases line up with TRBD2. Germline CDR1 reads SGHTA; CDR2 reads FQGNSA. The CDR3 extends over 15 amino acids. DNA for the CDR3: TGTGCCAGCAGCTTAATGGGGACTAGCGGGGGGGCCAAGGTCTTC. Translated, it gives CASSLMGTSGGAKVF.

The rearrangement links TRBV27 to TRBJ2-5; 8 bases map to TRBD2. The ends lost 3 bases at V and 5 bases at J; junction bases unmatched: 11. The CDR3 loop spans 16 amino acids. Germline V gene sequence: CDR1 MNHEY, CDR2 SMNVEV (reference sequence). The CDR3 spells CASSLGVGGAIETQYF. The DNA of the CDR3 is TGTGCCAGCAGTTTGGGCGTCGGGGGGGCGATCGAGACCCAGTACTTC.

In this sample, this clone turned up a few times. This chain links TRBV19 with TRBJ2-3; TRBD2 is a possible D gene (5 bases). Looked up from germline, CDR1 is LNHDA and CDR2 is SQIVND (reference sequence). The CDR3 extends over 14 amino acids. V was clipped by 2 bases and J by 8 bases, with 14 bases between them. The CDR3 is CASSIPGLPGTQYF. The CDR3 nucleotides read TGTGCCAGTAGTATACCCGGACTGCCAGGTACGCAGTATTTT.

The J gene is TRBJ1-1, the V gene TRBV9, with D maybe TRBD1 (6 bases). This CDR3 is built from 15 residues. Germline values: CDR1 SGDLS, CDR2 YYNGEE. The V and J ends lost 0 bases and 1 base respectively, with 10 bases between them. CDR3 residues: CASSVGGGGNTEAFF. Written as DNA, the CDR3 is TGTGCCAGCAGCGTAGGCGGGGGCGGGAACACTGAAGCTTTCTTT.

V and J are TRBV9 and TRBJ2-3; 9 nucleotides match TRBD1. The V and J ends lost 1 base and 6 bases, in that order; junction bases with no gene match: 3. This CDR3 has 14 amino acids. The germline CDR1 and CDR2 sequences are SGDLS and YYNGEE. CDR3 sequence: CASSVRTGVDTQYF. CDR3 sequence (DNA): TGTGCCAGCAGCGTACGGACAGGGGTCGATACGCAGTATTTT.

This clone has a single count. The chain has TRBV30 and TRBJ1-4, with D hard to call. Per germline, CDR1 GTSNPN and CDR2 SVGIG (reference sequence). The CDR3 totals 20 residues. Between the trimmed V and J ends, which lost 2 bases and 0 bases, there was a span of 25 bases. The CDR3 DNA follows: TGTGCCTGGAGTCCTCTTTTTGGGCAGATCCCCACTGCAACTAATGAAAAACTGTTTTTT. It codes for CAWSPLFGQIPTATNEKLFF.

The rearrangement joins TRBV7-2 to TRBJ1-3; the D gene is possibly TRBD1 (5 bases). This CDR3 is built from 15 residues. Trimming left V 3 bases short and J 2 bases short, with 11 bases between. Germline assignment: CDR1 SGHTA and CDR2 FQGNSA. For the CDR3, the DNA is TGTGCCAGCAGCTTCACGTTAGGGGCTGGAAACACCATATATTTT. This gives the protein CASSFTLGAGNTIYF.

This clone showed up just a few times. The genes are TRBV12-5 and TRBJ1-2; 8 bases agree with TRBD1. The junction had 8 bases not matched to a gene; V was cut back by 7 bases and J by 7 bases. Germline loops: CDR1 LGHNT, CDR2 FRNRAP. CDR3 size: 13 residues. The chain's CDR3 is CASALGTGGGYTF. Written as DNA, the CDR3 is TGTGCTAGTGCCCTCGGAACAGGGGGTGGCTACACCTTC.

This clone turned up a few times. The chain links TRBV6-6 to TRBJ1-2; 8 bases are shared with TRBD1. CDR3 size: 14 residues. V dropped 8 bases and J dropped 3; count of bases not matched to a gene: 8. The V gene's germline CDR1 is MNHNY and CDR2 SVGAGI (reference sequence). CDR3 bases: TGTGCCAGCGGATCCGGGACAGGTTACTATGGCTACACCTTC. Translated, it gives CASGSGTGYYGYTF.

V and J are TRBV11-2 and TRBJ1-4; 8 positions match TRBD1. This CDR3 is 14 amino acids long. CDR1 SGHAT and CDR2 FQNNGV come from the germline V gene. V dropped 1 base and J dropped 5; count of bases not matched to a gene: 0. CDR3 region: CASSLGQGNEKLFF. In DNA, the CDR3 is TGTGCCAGCAGCTTAGGACAGGGGAATGAAAAACTGTTTTTT.

This chain links TRBV6-1 with TRBJ1-4; TRBD1 aligns across 8 bases. Germline V gene data show CDR1 as MNHNS and CDR2 as SASEGT. After removal of 5 bases from V and 8 bases from J, the junction contained 7 bases not matched to a gene. CDR3 size: 14 residues. The CDR3 DNA reads as TGTGCCAGCAGTCCAGGGGGCGGGAAAGAAAAACTGTTTTTT. Protein: CASSPGGGKEKLFF.

This chain links TRBV5-1 with TRBJ2-7; D is possibly TRBD2 (6 bases). Trimming cost V 0 bases and J 4 bases, with 17 bases left between them. The germline V gene has CDR1 SGHRS and CDR2 YFSETQ. CDR3 length equals 16 residues. CDR3 coding DNA: TGCGCCAGCAGCTTGGCGGCCTCTAGCGTAGCGTACGAGCAGTACTTC. Translating gives CASSLAASSVAYEQYF.